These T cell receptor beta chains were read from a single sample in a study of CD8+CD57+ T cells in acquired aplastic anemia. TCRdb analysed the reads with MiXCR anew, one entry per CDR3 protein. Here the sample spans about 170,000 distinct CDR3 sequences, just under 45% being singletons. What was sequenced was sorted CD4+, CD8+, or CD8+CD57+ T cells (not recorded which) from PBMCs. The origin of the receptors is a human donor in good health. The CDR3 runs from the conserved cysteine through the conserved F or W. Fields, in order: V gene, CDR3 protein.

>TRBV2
CASTRDLYEQYF
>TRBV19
CASSTGTATNEKLFF
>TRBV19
CASSFLPSGANVLTF
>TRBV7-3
CASSLTAGRGTEAFF
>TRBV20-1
CSARDRGRSNQPQHF
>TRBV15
CATSTGGNSPLHF
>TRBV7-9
CASSLGGPLPTDTQYF
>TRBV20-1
CSARVPGLLLSRPQHF
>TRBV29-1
CSVEEDEGIYGYTF
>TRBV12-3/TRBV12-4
CASMGGSREKLFF
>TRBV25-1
CASSDLDRVTGTQYF
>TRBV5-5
CASRFTGTNYGYTF
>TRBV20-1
CSARVGVEIQYF
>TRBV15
CATSRDTLANYGYTF
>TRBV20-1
CSAARTGYQPQHF
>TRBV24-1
CATSTGDRGRNTQYF
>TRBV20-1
CSPESHNEQFF
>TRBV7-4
CASSNRASYEQYF
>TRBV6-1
CASSPPERKAFF
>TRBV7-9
CASSKLAGGHNEQFF
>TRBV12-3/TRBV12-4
CASSFGFEETQYF
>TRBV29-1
CSVGGLDYGYTF
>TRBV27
CASSSNTAITDTQYF
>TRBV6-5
CASSFLVGYEQYF
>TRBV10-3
CAISESGSTDTQYF
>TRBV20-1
CSARKLAGGQETQYF
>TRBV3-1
CASSRGRSGGEKLFF
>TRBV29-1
CSVAREGYEQYF
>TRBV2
CASGRDMKNTEAFF
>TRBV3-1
CASSQGGPATYEQYF
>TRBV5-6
CASSFRVGGSSYEQYF
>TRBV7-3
CASSEQGRELFF